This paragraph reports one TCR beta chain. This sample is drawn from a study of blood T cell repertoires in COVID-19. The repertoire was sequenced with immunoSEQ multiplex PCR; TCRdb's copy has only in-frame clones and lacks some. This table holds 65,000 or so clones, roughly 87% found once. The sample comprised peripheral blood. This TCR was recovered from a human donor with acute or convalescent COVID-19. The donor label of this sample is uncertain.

DNA of the CDR3: TGTGCCAGCAGGGGAGGAGGGGCCTCCACAGATACGCAGTATTTT. This translates into CASRGGGASTDTQYF. This sequence joins TRBV5-4 and TRBJ2-3; possibly TRBD2 for D (6 bases). CDR3 length: 15 residues. Trimming took 5 bases from V and 2 from J, leaving 15 bases between them. CDR1 SGHNT and CDR2 YYREEE come from the germline V gene (reference sequence).